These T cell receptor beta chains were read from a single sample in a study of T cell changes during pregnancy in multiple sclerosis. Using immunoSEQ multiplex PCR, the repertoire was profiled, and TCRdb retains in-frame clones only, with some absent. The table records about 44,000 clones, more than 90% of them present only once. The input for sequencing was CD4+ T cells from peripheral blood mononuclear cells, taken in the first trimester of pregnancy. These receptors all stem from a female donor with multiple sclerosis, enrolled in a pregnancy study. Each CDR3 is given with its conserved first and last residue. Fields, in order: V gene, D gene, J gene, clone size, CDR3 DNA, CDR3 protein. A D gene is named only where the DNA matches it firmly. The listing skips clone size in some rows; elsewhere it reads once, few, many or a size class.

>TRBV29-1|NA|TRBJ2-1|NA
TGCAGCGTTGGGGGGGTATTCAATGAGCAGTTCTTC
CSVGGVFNEQFF
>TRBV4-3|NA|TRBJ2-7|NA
TGCGCCAGCAGCCAAGAGACGGGAGTCCTCTACGAGCAGTACTTC
CASSQETGVLYEQYF
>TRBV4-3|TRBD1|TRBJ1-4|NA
TGCGCCAGCAGCCAAGGTGGGGACAGGGGGGTGAAACTGTTTTTT
CASSQGGDRGVKLFF
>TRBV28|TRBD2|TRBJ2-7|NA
TGTGCCACCCGGGGGGTCCCCGAGCAGTACTTC
CATRGVPEQYF
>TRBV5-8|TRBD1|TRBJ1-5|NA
TGTGCCAGCAGCTTTGGACAGGGGACTCAGCCCCAGCATTTT
CASSFGQGTQPQHF
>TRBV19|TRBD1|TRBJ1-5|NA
TGTGCCAGTAGTAACTACAGGGGGCCTCAGCCCCAGCATTTT
CASSNYRGPQPQHF
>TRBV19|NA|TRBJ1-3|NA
TGTGCCAGTAGTACCCAAGGGGGTGTTGGAAACACCATATATTTT
CASSTQGGVGNTIYF
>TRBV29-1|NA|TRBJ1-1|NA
TGCAGCGCCGAGGGACAGAACACTGAAGCTTTCTTT
CSAEGQNTEAFF
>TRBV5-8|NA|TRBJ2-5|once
TGTGCCAGCAGCGACCGGGGAGGGGGGCCCTCAGGGACCCAGTACTTC
CASSDRGGGPSGTQYF
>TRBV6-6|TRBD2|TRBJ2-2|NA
TGTGCCAGCAGTTCAGGTAGCGGGATTAGCACCGGGGAGCTGTTTTTT
CASSSGSGISTGELFF
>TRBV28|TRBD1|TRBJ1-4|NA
TGTGCCAGCAGATACCTAGGGGGCCGTGTGAAAAAACTGTTTTTT
CASRYLGGRVKKLFF
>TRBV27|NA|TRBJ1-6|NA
TGTGCCAGCAGTTTGAAGGACAGCTCCTATAATTCACCCCTCCACTTT
CASSLKDSSYNSPLHF
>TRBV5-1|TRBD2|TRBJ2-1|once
TGCGCCAGCAGCTTTGGCCTAGCGGGATACAATGAGCAGTTCTTC
CASSFGLAGYNEQFF
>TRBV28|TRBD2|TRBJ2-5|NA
TGTGCCAGCAGTTCCAAAAGCGGGAGGCAAGAGACCCAGTACTTC
CASSSKSGRQETQYF
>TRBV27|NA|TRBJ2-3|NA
TGTGCCAGGCACCAGGGGTTGGGCACAGATACGCAGTATTTT
CARHQGLGTDTQYF
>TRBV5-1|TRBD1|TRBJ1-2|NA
TGCGCCAGCAGCAGAGGGGACAGGGGCTATGGCTACACCTTC
CASSRGDRGYGYTF
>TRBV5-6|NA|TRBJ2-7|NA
TGTGCCAGCAGCTTGCCCCCCCCGAGGAGCTCCTACGAGCAGTACTTC
CASSLPPPRSSYEQYF
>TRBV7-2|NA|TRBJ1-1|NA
TGTGCCAGCAGCTTAGATCGACGTGGAGTGGTTTATACTGAAGCTTTCTTT
CASSLDRRGVVYTEAFF